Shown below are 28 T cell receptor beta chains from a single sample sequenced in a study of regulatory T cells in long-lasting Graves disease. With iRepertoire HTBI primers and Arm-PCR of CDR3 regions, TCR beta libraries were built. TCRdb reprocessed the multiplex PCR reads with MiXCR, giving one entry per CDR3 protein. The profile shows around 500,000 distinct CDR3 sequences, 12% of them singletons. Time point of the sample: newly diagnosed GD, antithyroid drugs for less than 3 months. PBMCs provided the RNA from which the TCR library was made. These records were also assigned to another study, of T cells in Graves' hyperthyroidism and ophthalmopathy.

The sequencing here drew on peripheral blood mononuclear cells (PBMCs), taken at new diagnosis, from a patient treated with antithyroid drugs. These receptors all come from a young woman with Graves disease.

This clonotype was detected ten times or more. The CDR3 bases are TGTGCCTGGAGGACTAGCGGGTCCGGAAACACCGGGGAGCTGTTTTTT. This encodes CAWRTSGSGNTGELFF. V is TRBV30 and J is TRBJ2-2, with TRBD2 matching over 10 bases. Per germline, CDR1 GTSNPN and CDR2 SVGIG (reference sequence). With 3 bases clipped from V and 2 bases from J, the junction kept 6 bases outside the gene matches. The CDR3 sequence is 16 residues long. Filled out from reference TRBV30 and TRBJ2-2, the complete variable domain reads SQTIHQWPATLVQPVGSPLSLECTVEGTSNPNLYWYRQAAGRGLQLLFYSVGIGQISSEVPQNLSASRPQDRQFILSSKKLLLSDSGFYLCAWRTSGSGNTGELFFGEGSRLTVL.

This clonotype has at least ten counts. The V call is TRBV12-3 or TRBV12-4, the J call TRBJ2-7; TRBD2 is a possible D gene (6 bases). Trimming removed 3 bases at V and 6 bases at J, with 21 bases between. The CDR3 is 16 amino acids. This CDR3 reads CASSFLPGLRGGEQYF. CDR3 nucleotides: TGTGCCAGCAGTTTCCTCCCGGGGTTGAGGGGAGGCGAGCAGTACTTC.

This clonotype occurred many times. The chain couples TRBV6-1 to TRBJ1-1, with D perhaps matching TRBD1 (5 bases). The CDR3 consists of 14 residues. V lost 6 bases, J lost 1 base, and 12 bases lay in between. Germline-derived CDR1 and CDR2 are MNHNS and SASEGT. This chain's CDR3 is CASSPDIENTEAFF. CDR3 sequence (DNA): TGTGCCAGCAGCCCGGACATCGAGAACACTGAAGCTTTCTTT.

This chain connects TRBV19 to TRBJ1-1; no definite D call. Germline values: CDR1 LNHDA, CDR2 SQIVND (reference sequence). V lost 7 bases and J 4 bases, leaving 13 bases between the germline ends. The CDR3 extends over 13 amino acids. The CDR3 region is CASTASRFTEAFF. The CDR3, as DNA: TGTGCCAGTACTGCTTCCCGGTTCACTGAAGCTTTCTTT.

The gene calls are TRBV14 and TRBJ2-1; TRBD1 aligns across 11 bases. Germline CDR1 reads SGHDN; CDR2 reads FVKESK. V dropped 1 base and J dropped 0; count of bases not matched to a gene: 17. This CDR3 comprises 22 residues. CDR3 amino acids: CASSQGGNAGQGGKSSYNEQFF. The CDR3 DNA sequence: TGTGCCAGCAGCCAAGGGGGGAACGCGGGACAGGGGGGAAAAAGCTCCTACAATGAGCAGTTCTTC.

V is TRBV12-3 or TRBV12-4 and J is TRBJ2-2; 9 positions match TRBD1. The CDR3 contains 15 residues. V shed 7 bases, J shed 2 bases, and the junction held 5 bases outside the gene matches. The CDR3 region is CASNDRGLNTGELFF. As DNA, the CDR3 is TGTGCCAGCAATGACAGGGGGTTAAACACCGGGGAGCTGTTTTTT.

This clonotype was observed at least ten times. CDR3: CASSLLGDSYNEQFF. CDR3 DNA: TGTGCCAGCAGTTTATTGGGCGACTCGTACAATGAGCAGTTCTTC. The chain links TRBV28 to TRBJ2-1; D unclear. The CDR3 is made up of 15 amino acids. Trimming removed 1 base from V and 4 bases from J, with 11 bases in between. CDR1 and CDR2 (germline): MDHEN, SYDVKM.

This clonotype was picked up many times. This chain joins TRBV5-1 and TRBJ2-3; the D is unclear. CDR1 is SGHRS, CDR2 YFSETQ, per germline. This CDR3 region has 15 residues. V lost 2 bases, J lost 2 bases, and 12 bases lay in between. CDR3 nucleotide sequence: TGCGCCAGCAGCTTTTCGGAGTGGGACACAGATACGCAGTATTTT. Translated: CASSFSEWDTDTQYF.

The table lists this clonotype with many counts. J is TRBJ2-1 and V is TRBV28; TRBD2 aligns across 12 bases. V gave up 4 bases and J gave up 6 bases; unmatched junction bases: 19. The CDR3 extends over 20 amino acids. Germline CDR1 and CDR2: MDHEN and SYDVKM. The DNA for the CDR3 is TGTGCCAGCAGTTCCTTATATCTAGCGGGAGGGTCTCAAGCGAGCAATGAGCAGTTCTTC. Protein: CASSSLYLAGGSQASNEQFF.

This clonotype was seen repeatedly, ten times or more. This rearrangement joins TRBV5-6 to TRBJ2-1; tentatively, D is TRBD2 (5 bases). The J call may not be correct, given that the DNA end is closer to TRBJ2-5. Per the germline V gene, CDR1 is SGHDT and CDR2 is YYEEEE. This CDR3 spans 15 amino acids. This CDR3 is CASSPPRGFQETQYF. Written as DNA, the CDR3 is TGTGCCAGCAGCCCCCCTCGAGGGTTTCAAGAGACCCAGTACTTC.

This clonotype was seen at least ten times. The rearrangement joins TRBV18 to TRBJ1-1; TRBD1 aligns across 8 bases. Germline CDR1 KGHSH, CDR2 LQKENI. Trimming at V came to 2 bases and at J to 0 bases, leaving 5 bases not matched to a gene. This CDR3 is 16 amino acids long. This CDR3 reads CASSPDRGNLNTEAFF. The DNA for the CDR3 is TGTGCCAGCTCACCAGACAGGGGTAATTTGAACACTGAAGCTTTCTTT.

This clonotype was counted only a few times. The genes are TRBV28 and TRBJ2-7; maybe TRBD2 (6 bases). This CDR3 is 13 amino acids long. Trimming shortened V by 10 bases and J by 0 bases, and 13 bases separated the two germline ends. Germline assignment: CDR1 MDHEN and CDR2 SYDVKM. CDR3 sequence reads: CATRRVFSYEQYF. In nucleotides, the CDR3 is TGTGCCACCAGGAGGGTCTTCTCCTACGAGCAGTACTTC.

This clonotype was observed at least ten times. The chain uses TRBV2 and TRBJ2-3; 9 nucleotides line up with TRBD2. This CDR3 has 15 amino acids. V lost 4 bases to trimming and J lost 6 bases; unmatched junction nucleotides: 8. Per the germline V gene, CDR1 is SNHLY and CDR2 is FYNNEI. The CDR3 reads CASSAVSGRLDTQYF. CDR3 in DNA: TGTGCCAGCAGTGCCGTTAGCGGGAGACTCGATACGCAGTATTTT.

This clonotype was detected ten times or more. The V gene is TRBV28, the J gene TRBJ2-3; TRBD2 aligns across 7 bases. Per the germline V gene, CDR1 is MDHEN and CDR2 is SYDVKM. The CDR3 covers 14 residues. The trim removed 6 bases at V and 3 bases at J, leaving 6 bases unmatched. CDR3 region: CASSLSGHTDTQYF. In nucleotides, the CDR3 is TGTGCCAGCAGCCTTAGCGGGCATACAGATACGCAGTATTTT.

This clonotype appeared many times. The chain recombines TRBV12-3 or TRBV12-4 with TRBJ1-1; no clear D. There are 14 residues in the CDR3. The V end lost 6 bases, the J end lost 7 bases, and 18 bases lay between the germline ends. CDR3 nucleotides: TGTGCCAGCAGCCACCCCCCCGGCCGGAATGAAGCTTTCTTT. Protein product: CASSHPPGRNEAFF.

CDR3 residues: CASSLGPALSSGANVLTF. The CDR3 DNA reads as TGTGCCAGCAGCTTGGGTCCGGCTTTGAGCTCTGGGGCCAACGTCCTGACTTTC. The rearrangement joins TRBV5-8 to TRBJ2-6; D is unclear. In germline, CDR1 is SGHTS, CDR2 YDEGEE. The CDR3 covers 18 residues. Trimming removed 0 bases from V and 0 bases from J, with 13 bases in between.

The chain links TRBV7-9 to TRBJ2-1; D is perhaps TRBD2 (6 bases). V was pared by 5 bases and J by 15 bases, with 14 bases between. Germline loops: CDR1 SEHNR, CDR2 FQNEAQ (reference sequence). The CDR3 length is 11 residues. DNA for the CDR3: TGTGCCAGCAGCCAGGGACTCCAATTGTTCTTC. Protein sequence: CASSQGLQLFF.

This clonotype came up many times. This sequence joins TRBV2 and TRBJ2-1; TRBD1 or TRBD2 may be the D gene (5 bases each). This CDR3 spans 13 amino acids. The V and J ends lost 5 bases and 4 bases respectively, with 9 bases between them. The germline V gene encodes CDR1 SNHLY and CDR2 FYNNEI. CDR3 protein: CASSREGYNEQFF. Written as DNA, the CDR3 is TGTGCCAGCAGTCGTGAGGGGTACAATGAGCAGTTCTTC.

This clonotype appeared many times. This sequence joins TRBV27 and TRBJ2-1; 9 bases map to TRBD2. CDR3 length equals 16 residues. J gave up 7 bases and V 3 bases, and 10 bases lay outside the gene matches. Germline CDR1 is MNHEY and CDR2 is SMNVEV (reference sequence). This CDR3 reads CASSLRWLAGPNEQFF. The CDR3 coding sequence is TGTGCCAGCAGTTTGAGATGGCTAGCGGGACCTAATGAGCAGTTCTTC.

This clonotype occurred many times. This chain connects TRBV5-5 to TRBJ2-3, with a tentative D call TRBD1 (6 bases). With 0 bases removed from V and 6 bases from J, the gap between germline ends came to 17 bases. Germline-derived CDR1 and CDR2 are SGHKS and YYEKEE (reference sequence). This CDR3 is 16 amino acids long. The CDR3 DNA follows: TGTGCCAGCAGCTTGGCTCAGGGGTCGGGTCGGGATACGCAGTATTTT. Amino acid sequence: CASSLAQGSGRDTQYF.

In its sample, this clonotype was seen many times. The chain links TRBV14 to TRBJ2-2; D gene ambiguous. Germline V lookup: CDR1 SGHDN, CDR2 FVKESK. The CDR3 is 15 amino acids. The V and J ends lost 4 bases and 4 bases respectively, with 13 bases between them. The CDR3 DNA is TGTGCCAGCAGCCTTCGGAGCGTTCCCACCGGGGAGCTGTTTTTT. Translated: CASSLRSVPTGELFF.

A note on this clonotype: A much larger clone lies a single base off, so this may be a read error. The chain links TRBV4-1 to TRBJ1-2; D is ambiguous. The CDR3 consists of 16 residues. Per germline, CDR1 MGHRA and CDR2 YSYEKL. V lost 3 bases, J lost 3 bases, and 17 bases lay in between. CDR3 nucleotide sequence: TGCGCCAGCAGCCACCCGATAGCAGAAAGGGACTATGGCTACACCTTC. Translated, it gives CASSHPIAERDYGYTF.

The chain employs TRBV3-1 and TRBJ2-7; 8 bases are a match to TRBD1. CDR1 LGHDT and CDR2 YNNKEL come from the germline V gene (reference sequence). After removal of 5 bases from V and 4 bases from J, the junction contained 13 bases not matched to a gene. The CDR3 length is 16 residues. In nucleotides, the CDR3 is TGTGCCAGCAGCGGAACTTCGACAGGGGCCGTATACGAGCAGTACTTC. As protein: CASSGTSTGAVYEQYF.

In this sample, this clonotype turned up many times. This CDR3 reads CASSVVAANTGELFF. In DNA form, the CDR3 reads TGTGCCAGCAGCGTAGTAGCGGCGAACACCGGGGAGCTGTTTTTT. V usage is TRBV9 and J usage is TRBJ2-2; tentatively, D is TRBD2 (6 bases). Deletions cut 0 bases from V and 0 bases from J, with 6 bases between. Germline CDR1 is SGDLS and CDR2 is YYNGEE. This CDR3 region has 15 residues. The variable domain in full, completed from reference TRBV9 and TRBJ2-2, reads DSGVTQTPKHLITATGQRVTLRCSPRSGDLSVYWYQQSLDQGLQFLIQYYNGEERAKGNILERFSAQQFPDLHSELNLSSLELGDSALYFCASSVVAANTGELFFGEGSRLTVL.

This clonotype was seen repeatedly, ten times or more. This CDR3 is CASRPDRAPLHF. For the CDR3, the DNA is TGTGCCAGCAGACCCGACCGAGCACCCCTCCACTTT. The rearrangement uses TRBV7-9 and TRBJ1-6; D is unclear. V was pared by 6 bases and J by 11 bases, with 11 bases between. Germline V CDR1 and CDR2: SEHNR, FQNEAQ (reference sequence). CDR3 size: 12 residues. The full variable domain, completed using reference TRBV7-9 and TRBJ1-6, is DTGVSQNPRHKITKRGQNVTFRCDPISEHNRLYWYRQTLGQGPEFLTYFQNEAQLEKSRLLSDRFSAERPKGSFSTLEIQRTEQGDSAMYLCASRPDRAPLHFGNGTRLTVT.

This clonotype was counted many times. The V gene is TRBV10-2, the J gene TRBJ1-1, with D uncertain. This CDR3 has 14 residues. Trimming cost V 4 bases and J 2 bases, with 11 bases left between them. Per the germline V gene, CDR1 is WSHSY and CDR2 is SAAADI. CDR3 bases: TGCGCCAGCAGTGTCGGCAGTTTAAACACTGAAGCTTTCTTT. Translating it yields CASSVGSLNTEAFF.

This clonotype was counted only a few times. CDR3 region: CASSLGLLASYGYTF. The CDR3 DNA reads TGTGCCAGCAGCCTAGGATTGCTAGCTAGCTATGGCTACACCTTC. The genes are TRBV5-6 and TRBJ1-2; D not resolved. V was pared by 4 bases and J by 4 bases, with 17 bases between. The CDR3 length is 15 residues. The germline V gene encodes CDR1 SGHDT and CDR2 YYEEEE.

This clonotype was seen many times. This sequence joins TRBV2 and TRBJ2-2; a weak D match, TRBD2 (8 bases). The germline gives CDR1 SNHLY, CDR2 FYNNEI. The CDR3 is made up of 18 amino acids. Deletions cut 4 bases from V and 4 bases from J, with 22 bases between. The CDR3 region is CASSGPGQAGRGTGELFF. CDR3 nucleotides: TGTGCCAGCAGTGGGCCCGGACAGGCCGGGAGGGGCACCGGGGAGCTGTTTTTT.